The next 18 T cell receptor beta chains were all read from a single sample in a study of cytotoxic CD8 clonotypes in ibrutinib-treated CLL. Repertoires were generated with immunoSEQ multiplex PCR, while TCRdb's copy carries only in-frame clones and drops some. The sample lists more than 200,000 clones; roughly 70% were seen once. This sample comprised PBMCs, obtained after 24 months of ibrutinib treatment. The origin of the receptors is a human donor with chronic lymphocytic leukemia.

The chain couples TRBV6-5 to TRBJ2-7, with 9 positions matching TRBD1. This CDR3 is 14 amino acids long. V shed 6 bases and J 5 bases; nucleotides not matched to a gene: 8. Germline-derived CDR1 and CDR2 are MNHEY and SVGAGI. CDR3 bases: TGTGCCAGCAGCCGGGACAGGGTGTACGACGAGCAGTACTTC. Its protein is CASSRDRVYDEQYF.

The rearrangement uses TRBV5-1 and TRBJ1-1; maybe TRBD1 (6 bases). Germline CDR1 is SGHRS and CDR2 is YFSETQ. The CDR3 is made up of 14 amino acids. Deletions cut 4 bases from V and 1 base from J, with 11 bases between. DNA of the CDR3: TGCGCCAGCAGCATGGACAGAACGAACACTGAAGCTTTCTTT. This translates into CASSMDRTNTEAFF. The full variable domain, with the rest looked up from reference TRBV5-1 and TRBJ1-1, is KAGVTQTPRYLIKTRGQQVTLSCSPISGHRSVSWYQQTPGQGLQFLFEYFSETQRNKGNFPGRFSGRQFSNSRSEMNVSTLELGDSALYLCASSMDRTNTEAFFGQGTRLTVV.

This clone was observed a few times. The rearrangement uses TRBV29-1 and TRBJ1-3, with TRBD1 matching over 10 bases. This CDR3 is 15 amino acids long. Per the germline V gene, CDR1 is SQVTM and CDR2 is ANQGSEA. The V and J ends lost 1 base and 3 bases, in that order; junction bases with no gene match: 3. The CDR3 bases are TGCAGCGTTGAAGCTAGGACAGGGGGTGGAAACACCATATATTTT. Its translation: CSVEARTGGGNTIYF.

V is TRBV10-3 and J is TRBJ1-1; 8 bases are shared with TRBD1. Germline assignment: CDR1 ENHRY and CDR2 SYGVKD. V was pared by 5 bases and J by 10 bases, with 9 bases of the junction left unmatched. This CDR3 region has 13 residues. For the CDR3, the DNA is TGTGCCATCAGTTTGGGGGACAGGATTGGAGCTTTCTTT. Amino acids: CAISLGDRIGAFF.

The rearrangement joins TRBV23-1 to TRBJ2-1, with 9 bases matching TRBD1. TRBV23-1 is noted as an ORF with a role that remains uncertain. The junction had 8 bases not matched to a gene; V was cut back by 7 bases and J by 7 bases. This CDR3 is 14 amino acids long. CDR3 DNA: TGCGCCAGCATGGGGACAGGGCGAAGAAATGAGCAGTTCTTC. Amino acids: CASMGTGRRNEQFF.

This chain uses TRBV4-1 with TRBJ2-7, with 8 bases aligning to TRBD2. This CDR3 is built from 15 residues. The V gene's germline CDR1 is MGHRA and CDR2 YSYEKL. V lost 2 bases and J lost 2; bases outside the gene matches: 5. The CDR3 DNA follows: TGCGCCAGCAGCCAATCTGCGGGGGGCCCCTACGAGCAGTACTTC. This encodes CASSQSAGGPYEQYF.

The genes are TRBV19 and TRBJ1-5; a possible D gene is TRBD1 (6 bases). Germline V gives CDR1 LNHDA, CDR2 SQIVND (reference sequence). V lost 5 bases to trimming and J lost 3 bases, with 14 bases between them. The CDR3 length is 15 residues. The CDR3 reads CASSQTRGNNQPQHF. Written as DNA, the CDR3 is TGTGCCAGTAGTCAAACCAGGGGTAACAATCAGCCCCAGCATTTT.

This chain links TRBV15 with TRBJ1-1; D is perhaps TRBD1 (5 bases). CDR1 LNHNV and CDR2 YYDKDF come from the germline V gene (reference sequence). Trimming left V 7 bases short and J 5 bases short, with 20 bases between. The CDR3 is 15 amino acids. The CDR3 loop reads CATKSNSRGGTEAFF. CDR3 nucleotide sequence: TGTGCCACCAAGTCCAATTCCCGGGGGGGAACTGAAGCTTTCTTT.

The chain couples TRBV19 to TRBJ2-2; D is undetermined. Germline-derived CDR1 and CDR2 are LNHDA and SQIVND (reference sequence). V dropped 9 bases and J dropped 1 base, with 18 bases sitting between them. The CDR3 covers 16 residues. CDR3 sequence (DNA): TGTGCCAGCCTTAACTATGTTATGGGGAACACCGGGGAGCTGTTTTTT. Translation: CASLNYVMGNTGELFF. Combining the CDR3 with reference TRBV19 and TRBJ2-2 gives the whole variable domain DGGITQSPKYLFRKEGQNVTLSCEQNLNHDAMYWYRQDPGQGLRLIYYSQIVNDFQKGDIAEGYSVSREKKESFPLTVTSAQKNPTAFYLCASLNYVMGNTGELFFGEGSRLTVL.

A few counts support this clone. V gene TRBV5-1 combines with J gene TRBJ2-1, with TRBD2 matching over 9 bases. The length of the CDR3 is 16 residues. Germline V gene sequence: CDR1 SGHRS, CDR2 YFSETQ. The junction had 11 bases not matched to a gene; V was cut back by 6 bases and J by 4 bases. CDR3 sequence: CASTNTGLADYNEQFF. CDR3 bases: TGCGCCAGCACCAACACGGGACTAGCAGATTACAATGAGCAGTTCTTC.

Regarding this clone: The junction departs from the called germline gene at one end, perhaps through a read error. The chain couples TRBV7-3 to TRBJ2-3; 8 positions match TRBD1. The CDR3 loop spans 15 amino acids. Germline V gene sequence: CDR1 SGHTA, CDR2 FQGTGA. CDR3 region: CVSSYRTGRTDTQYF. The CDR3 DNA follows: TGTGTCAGCAGCTACCGGACAGGGAGAACAGATACGCAGTATTTT.

This clone showed up just once. The chain recombines TRBV10-3 with TRBJ2-6; D uncertain. Germline loops: CDR1 ENHRY, CDR2 SYGVKD. This CDR3 region has 15 residues. V was shortened by 6 bases and J by 2 bases, with 11 bases between the two germline ends. The CDR3 DNA reads TGTGCCATCAGAGTATGGGTTGCTGGGGCCAACGTCCTGACTTTC. As protein: CAIRVWVAGANVLTF.

The chain employs TRBV28 and TRBJ2-3; D uncertain. V dropped 9 bases and J dropped 6 bases, with 22 bases sitting between them. Germline V gene sequence: CDR1 MDHEN, CDR2 SYDVKM. The CDR3 contains 15 residues. CDR3 sequence (DNA): TGTGCCAGTTGTGCGGTTGGGGAAATAGATGATACGCAGTATTTT. This gives the protein CASCAVGEIDDTQYF.

This clone showed up just a few times. The V gene is TRBV9, the J gene TRBJ2-3; unclear D gene. The length of the CDR3 is 16 residues. Germline lookup yields CDR1 SGDLS and CDR2 YYNGEE. Trimming took off 3 bases at V and 1 base at J, with 15 bases between the two ends. The CDR3 loop is CASSARSSGGTDTQYF. DNA of the CDR3: TGTGCCAGCAGCGCCCGCAGTTCTGGCGGCACAGATACGCAGTATTTT. Drawing the rest from reference TRBV9 and TRBJ2-3, the complete variable domain is DSGVTQTPKHLITATGQRVTLRCSPRSGDLSVYWYQQSLDQGLQFLIQYYNGEERAKGNILERFSAQQFPDLHSELNLSSLELGDSALYFCASSARSSGGTDTQYFGPGTRLTVL.

This clone was seen ten or more times. V gene TRBV7-2 combines with J gene TRBJ2-2, with 10 nucleotides matching TRBD2. Germline trimming cut 8 bases from V and 6 bases from J; bases unmatched to any gene: 6. The germline gives CDR1 SGHTA, CDR2 FQGNSA. CDR3 length: 14 residues. The CDR3, as DNA: TGTGCCAGCGGGGGGACTAGCGTTGCCGGGGAGCTGTTTTTT. This sequence encodes CASGGTSVAGELFF.

This sequence joins TRBV30 and TRBJ1-1, with 7 positions matching TRBD1. The germline V gene encodes CDR1 GTSNPN and CDR2 SVGIG (reference sequence). The CDR3 loop spans 13 amino acids. V was pared by 0 bases and J by 5 bases, with 3 bases of the junction left unmatched. CDR3: CAWSVSGGTEAFF. The CDR3 DNA reads as TGTGCCTGGAGTGTATCAGGGGGGACTGAAGCTTTCTTT.

The J gene is TRBJ1-4, the V gene TRBV19, with 9 nucleotides matching TRBD1. This CDR3 contains 16 residues. Germline V CDR1 and CDR2: LNHDA, SQIVND (reference sequence). Trimming at V came to 3 bases and at J to 4 bases, leaving 6 bases not matched to a gene. The CDR3 DNA follows: TGTGCCAGTAGTATGGTGGACAGGGGTTATAATGAAAAACTGTTTTTT. Protein: CASSMVDRGYNEKLFF.

This rearrangement joins TRBV19 to TRBJ2-7, with D perhaps TRBD1 (5 bases). Trimming shortened V by 9 bases and J by 0 bases, and 18 bases separated the two germline ends. The CDR3 is 15 amino acids. CDR1 and CDR2 from the germline V gene are LNHDA and SQIVND (reference sequence). The CDR3 loop is CASCEQDQSSYEQYF. The CDR3 bases are TGTGCCAGCTGTGAACAGGACCAAAGCTCCTACGAGCAGTACTTC.